This T cell receptor beta chain came from a study of CD8+CD57+ T cells in acquired aplastic anemia. Points from the study as a whole: Between patients and controls, approximately 29 CD8+ CDR3 sequences were found in common.

Comments on this clonotype: What it binds is not known.

Profiles of TCR beta VDJ and CDR3 were generated from a genomic DNA template. TCRdb passed the reads through MiXCR, listing each CDR3 protein once. The sample contains some 180,000 distinct CDR3 sequences, roughly 65% of which appear only once. For sequencing, patients were chosen who had shown expansion of CD8+CD57+ cells by flow cytometry. Receipt of therapy had not occurred in any patient by the time of blood sampling. The sample was sorted CD4+, CD8+, or CD8+CD57+ T cells (not recorded which) from PBMCs. The source of this sequence is a human donor with aplastic anemia.

This CDR3 reads CASSPAYQGRQYNYGYTF. The CDR3 DNA is TGTGCCAGCAGTCCCGCCTACCAGGGGCGACAATATAACTATGGCTACACCTTC. The chain couples TRBV2 to TRBJ1-2; tentative D call: TRBD1 (6 bases). V was shortened by 5 bases and J by 1 base, with 23 bases between the two germline ends. The germline CDR1 and CDR2 sequences are SNHLY and FYNNEI. This CDR3 has 18 residues. Using reference TRBV2 and TRBJ1-2 for the parts outside the CDR3, the full variable domain is EPEVTQTPSHQVTQMGQEVILRCVPISNHLYFYWYRQILGQKVEFLVSFYNNEISEKSEIFDDQFSVERPDGSNFTLKIRSTKLEDSAMYFCASSPAYQGRQYNYGYTFGSGTRLTVV.